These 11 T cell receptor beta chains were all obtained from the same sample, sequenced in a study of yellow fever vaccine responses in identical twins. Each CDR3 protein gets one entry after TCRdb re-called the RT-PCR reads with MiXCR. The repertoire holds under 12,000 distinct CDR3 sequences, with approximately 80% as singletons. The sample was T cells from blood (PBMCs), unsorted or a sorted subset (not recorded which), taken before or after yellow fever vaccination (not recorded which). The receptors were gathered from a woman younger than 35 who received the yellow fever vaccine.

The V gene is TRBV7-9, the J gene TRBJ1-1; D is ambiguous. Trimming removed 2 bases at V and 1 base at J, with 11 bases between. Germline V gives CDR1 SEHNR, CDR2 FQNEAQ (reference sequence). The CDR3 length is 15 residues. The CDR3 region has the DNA TGTGCCAGCAGCTTAAATAGTTCCCCGAACACTGAAGCTTTCTTT. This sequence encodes CASSLNSSPNTEAFF. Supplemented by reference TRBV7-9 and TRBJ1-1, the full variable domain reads DTGVSQNPRHKITKRGQNVTFRCDPISEHNRLYWYRQTLGQGPEFLTYFQNEAQLEKSRLLSDRFSAERPKGSFSTLEIQRTEQGDSAMYLCASSLNSSPNTEAFFGQGTRLTVV.

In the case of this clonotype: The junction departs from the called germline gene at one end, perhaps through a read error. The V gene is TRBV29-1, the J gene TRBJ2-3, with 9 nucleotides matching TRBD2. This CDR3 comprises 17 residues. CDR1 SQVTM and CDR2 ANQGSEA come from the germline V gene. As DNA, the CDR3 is TGCAGCGTCGACAGGCGTGGCGGGAGGGCTTACACAGAGACGCAGTATTTT. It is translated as CSVDRRGGRAYTETQYF.

The CDR3 coding sequence is TGTGCCAGCAGTTTCTACGGAGATACGCAGTATTTT. Its protein product is CASSFYGDTQYF. This chain uses TRBV28 with TRBJ2-3; D ambiguous. Germline CDR1 MDHEN, CDR2 SYDVKM. This CDR3 is built from 12 residues. V was pared by 3 bases and J by 5 bases, with 6 bases between.

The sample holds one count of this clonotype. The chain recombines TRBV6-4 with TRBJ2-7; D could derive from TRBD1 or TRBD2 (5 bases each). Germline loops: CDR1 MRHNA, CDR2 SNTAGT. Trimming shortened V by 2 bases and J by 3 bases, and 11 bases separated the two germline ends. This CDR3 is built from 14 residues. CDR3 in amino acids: CASSDGDVSYEQYF. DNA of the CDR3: TGTGCCAGCAGTGACGGGGACGTGAGCTACGAGCAGTACTTC.

The CDR3 DNA follows: TGTGCCAGCCGGACTAGCGGAAGCACAGATACGCAGTATTTT. Its protein product is CASRTSGSTDTQYF. The chain has TRBV13 and TRBJ2-3, with 10 bases lining up with TRBD2. V was pared by 8 bases and J by 0 bases, with 2 bases of the junction left unmatched. From germline, CDR1 is PRHDT and CDR2 FYEKMQ (reference sequence). This CDR3 contains 14 residues.

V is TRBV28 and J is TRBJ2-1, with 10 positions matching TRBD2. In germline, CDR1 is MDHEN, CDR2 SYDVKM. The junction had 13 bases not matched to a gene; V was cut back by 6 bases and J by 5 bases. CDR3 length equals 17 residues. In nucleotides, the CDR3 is TGTGCCAGCAGATTTAGCCTGCTAGCGGGAGAAGACAATGAGCAGTTCTTC. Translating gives CASRFSLLAGEDNEQFF.

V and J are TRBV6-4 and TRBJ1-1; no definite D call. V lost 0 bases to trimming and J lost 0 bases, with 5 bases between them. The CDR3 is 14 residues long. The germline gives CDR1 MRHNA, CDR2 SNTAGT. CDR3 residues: CASSDSQMNTEAFF. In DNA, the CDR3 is TGTGCCAGCAGTGACTCGCAGATGAACACTGAAGCTTTCTTT.

CDR3 DNA sequence: TGCAGCGTTGACATGACGGGAGTGAACGAGCAGTACTTC. This codes for CSVDMTGVNEQYF. V and J are TRBV29-1 and TRBJ2-7, with a tentative D call TRBD2 (6 bases). The CDR3 sequence is 13 residues long. Germline values: CDR1 SQVTM, CDR2 ANQGSEA. Trimming shortened V by 3 bases and J by 5 bases, and 14 bases separated the two germline ends.

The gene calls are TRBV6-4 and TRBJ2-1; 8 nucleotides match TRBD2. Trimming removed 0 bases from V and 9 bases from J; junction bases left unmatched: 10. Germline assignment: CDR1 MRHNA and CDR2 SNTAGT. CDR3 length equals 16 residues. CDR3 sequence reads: CASSDSSGGPIGEQFF. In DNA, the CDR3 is TGTGCCAGCAGTGACTCGAGCGGGGGCCCGATAGGTGAGCAGTTCTTC.

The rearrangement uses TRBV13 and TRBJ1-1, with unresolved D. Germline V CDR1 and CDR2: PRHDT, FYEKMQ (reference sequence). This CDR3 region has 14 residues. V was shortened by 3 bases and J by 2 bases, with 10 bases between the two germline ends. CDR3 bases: TGTGCCAGCAGCTTCGGCACCGACAACACTGAAGCTTTCTTT. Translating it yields CASSFGTDNTEAFF.

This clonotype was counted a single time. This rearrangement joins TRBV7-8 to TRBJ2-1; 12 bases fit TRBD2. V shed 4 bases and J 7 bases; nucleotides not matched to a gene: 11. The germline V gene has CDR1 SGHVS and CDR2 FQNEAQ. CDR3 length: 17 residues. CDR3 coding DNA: TGTGCCAGCAGCTCCCCCCCTAGCGGGAGGGGTGTAAATGAGCAGTTCTTC. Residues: CASSSPPSGRGVNEQFF.